Listed here are 27 T cell receptor beta chains from one sample, sequenced in a study of cytomegalovirus exposure and HLA in healthy donors. 13 Jbeta primers and 60 Vbeta primers were used for the PCR. TCRdb keeps only in-frame clones here, not all; method: immunoSEQ multiplex PCR. This sample has more than 95,000 clones; around 74% occur once, and the top ten carry less than 5%. The material sequenced was PBMCs. Source of these receptors: a woman between 45 and 60 years old in good health and CMV-seropositive.

This clone was counted a single time. This chain joins TRBV5-1 and TRBJ2-7; D possibly corresponds to TRBD1 (6 bases). V lost 0 bases to trimming and J lost 2 bases, with 12 bases between them. Germline-derived CDR1 and CDR2 are SGHRS and YFSETQ. This CDR3 region has 15 residues. CDR3 bases: TGCGCCAGCAGCTTGGGGGCAGGGGTTCCCTACGAGCAGTACTTC. Its translation: CASSLGAGVPYEQYF.

The J gene is TRBJ2-1, the V gene TRBV28, with 7 bases fitting TRBD2. The J segment lost 7 bases and the V segment lost 6 bases, leaving 6 bases of the junction unmatched. The germline CDR1 and CDR2 sequences are MDHEN and SYDVKM. The length of the CDR3 is 13 residues. The CDR3 loop is CASRGVGGNEQFF. The DNA of the CDR3 is TGTGCCAGCAGGGGTGTGGGGGGGAATGAGCAGTTCTTC.

The V gene is TRBV2, the J gene TRBJ2-2; possible D gene TRBD2, 6 bases. The CDR3 has 15 amino acids. The germline V and J ends were trimmed by 7 bases and 7 bases, with 19 bases remaining between them. The V gene's germline CDR1 is SNHLY and CDR2 FYNNEI. In nucleotides, the CDR3 is TGTGCCAGCACCCCGCGGAGGGGTGGTAGCGGGGAGCTGTTTTTT. This gives the protein CASTPRRGGSGELFF.

The chain is built from TRBV2 and TRBJ1-1, with TRBD1 matching 7 bases. CDR1 is SNHLY and CDR2 is FYNNEI in the germline V gene. This CDR3 contains 15 residues. V lost 8 bases and J lost 1; bases outside the gene matches: 10. CDR3 amino acids: CASGLSGTANTEAFF. The CDR3 DNA follows: TGTGCCAGCGGATTATCCGGGACAGCGAACACTGAAGCTTTCTTT.

V usage is TRBV10-3 and J usage is TRBJ2-1; 9 bases map to TRBD1. Trimming cost V 5 bases and J 3 bases; bases outside gene matches: 5. Germline CDR1 reads ENHRY; CDR2 reads SYGVKD. This CDR3 comprises 15 residues. The CDR3, as DNA: TGTGCCATCAGTCCCGGGACAGGGATCTACAATGAGCAGTTCTTC. Protein product: CAISPGTGIYNEQFF.

This clone was recorded only once. The rearrangement joins TRBV4-3 to TRBJ1-5, with unresolved D. The CDR3 is 14 amino acids. V lost 0 bases, J lost 1 base, and 4 bases lay in between. Germline V gene data show CDR1 as LGHNA and CDR2 as YSLEER. The CDR3 sequence: CASSQDISNQPQHF. For the CDR3, the DNA is TGCGCCAGCAGCCAAGATATCAGCAATCAGCCCCAGCATTTT.

This clone was seen a handful of times. The J gene is TRBJ2-1, the V gene TRBV5-4, with 8 bases matching TRBD2. The CDR3 loop spans 14 amino acids. Germline CDR1 reads SGHNT; CDR2 reads YYREEE (reference sequence). The V and J ends lost 4 bases and 7 bases, in that order; junction bases with no gene match: 7. The CDR3 nucleotides read TGTGCCAGCAGCCGCGGGGGGCCGAAGAATGAGCAGTTCTTC. Translated, it gives CASSRGGPKNEQFF.

This clone occurred a few times. The rearrangement links TRBV5-1 to TRBJ2-7; 8 bases are shared with TRBD1. Germline CDR1 is SGHRS and CDR2 is YFSETQ. CDR3 length: 15 residues. After removal of 0 bases from V and 3 bases from J, the junction contained 5 bases not matched to a gene. The CDR3 here is CASSLGGTGNYEQYF. In DNA form, the CDR3 reads TGCGCCAGCAGCTTGGGGGGGACAGGTAACTACGAGCAGTACTTC.

V gene TRBV4-2 combines with J gene TRBJ1-6; D is uncertain. This CDR3 region has 18 residues. Germline V CDR1 and CDR2: LGHNA, YNFKEQ. Trimming cost V 1 base and J 5 bases, with 18 bases left between them. The CDR3 sequence: CASSQALRGVEDNSPLHF. Written as DNA, the CDR3 is TGTGCCAGCAGCCAAGCTCTGCGGGGTGTGGAAGATAATTCACCCCTCCACTTT.

The chain joins TRBV11-2 to TRBJ1-3; 7 bases match TRBD1. The CDR3 sequence is 15 residues long. Germline CDR1 reads SGHAT; CDR2 reads FQNNGV. J lost 0 bases, V lost 6 bases, and 5 bases had no gene match. The CDR3 bases are TGTGCCAGCAGATCAGACAGGGACTCTGGAAACACCATATATTTT. Translation: CASRSDRDSGNTIYF. Variable domain in full (rest from reference TRBV11-2 and TRBJ1-3): EAGVAQSPRYKIIEKRQSVAFWCNPISGHATLYWYQQILGQGPKLLIQFQNNGVVDDSQLPKDRFSAERLKGVDSTLKIQPAKLEDSAVYLCASRSDRDSGNTIYFGEGSWLTVV.

The chain links TRBV6-1 to TRBJ2-7; D is undetermined. Germline assignment: CDR1 MNHNS and CDR2 SASEGT. V was pared by 2 bases and J by 3 bases, with 11 bases between. The CDR3 has 14 residues. The CDR3: CASSEWVKRYEQYF. CDR3 DNA sequence: TGTGCCAGCAGTGAATGGGTAAAGCGCTACGAGCAGTACTTC.

This clone was observed once. The V gene is TRBV18, the J gene TRBJ2-1; TRBD2 matches 9 bases. The germline CDR1 and CDR2 sequences are KGHSH and LQKENI. This CDR3 has 18 amino acids. J was trimmed by 0 bases and V by 0 bases; bases with no gene match: 6. The CDR3 here is CASSPPLAGLSSYNEQFF. CDR3 nucleotides: TGTGCCAGCTCACCACCACTAGCGGGTCTGAGCTCCTACAATGAGCAGTTCTTC.

This clone was seen a handful of times. This chain connects TRBV7-2 to TRBJ2-2; the D is unclear. V shed 7 bases and J shed 7 bases, with 13 bases lying between them. The CDR3 loop spans 13 amino acids. In germline, CDR1 is SGHTA, CDR2 FQGNSA. The CDR3 coding sequence is TGTGCCAGCAACTTTGCGGCTGACGGGGAGCTGTTTTTT. It encodes CASNFAADGELFF.

This chain joins TRBV10-1 and TRBJ2-7; D might be TRBD1 (6 bases). The CDR3 is 14 residues long. Deletions cut 4 bases from V and 3 bases from J, with 13 bases between. Germline CDR1 reads WNHNN; CDR2 reads SYGVQD (reference sequence). This CDR3 reads CASSALKDSYEQYF. CDR3 coding DNA: TGCGCCAGCAGTGCATTAAAGGACAGCTACGAGCAGTACTTC.

This rearrangement joins TRBV7-9 to TRBJ2-1; TRBD2 matches at 8 bases. The ends lost 2 bases at V and 2 bases at J; junction bases unmatched: 2. Germline CDR1 SEHNR, CDR2 FQNEAQ (reference sequence). The CDR3 is made up of 15 amino acids. The CDR3 bases are TGTGCCAGCAGCTTATACGGGGGGGCCTACAATGAGCAGTTCTTC. Its translation is CASSLYGGAYNEQFF.

This clone appeared a few times. Other DNA sequences in the same sample also yield this CDR3. The chain couples TRBV28 to TRBJ1-5; D might be TRBD1 (5 bases). Trimming shortened V by 5 bases and J by 5 bases, and 13 bases separated the two germline ends. CDR1 MDHEN and CDR2 SYDVKM come from the germline V gene. The CDR3 sequence is 14 residues long. CDR3 protein: CASSPPDRYQPQHF. For the CDR3, the DNA is TGTGCCAGCAGTCCGCCCGACAGATATCAGCCCCAGCATTTT.

This sequence joins TRBV19 and TRBJ2-1; possibly TRBD1 for D (5 bases). The CDR3 has 15 residues. The V end was cut by 4 bases, the J end by 0 bases, with 10 bases between. Germline values: CDR1 LNHDA, CDR2 SQIVND (reference sequence). The CDR3 DNA is TGTGCCAGTAGTACCGTTGACAGCTCCTACAATGAGCAGTTCTTC. The encoded protein is CASSTVDSSYNEQFF.

The chain couples TRBV5-1 to TRBJ2-1, with TRBD2 matching 12 bases. V trimming: 1 base; J trimming: 16 bases; junction bases outside the gene matches: 9. The CDR3 totals 14 residues. Germline CDR1 SGHRS, CDR2 YFSETQ. The CDR3 spells CASSLSSGGGEGFF. The CDR3 DNA reads as TGCGCCAGCAGCTTGTCTAGCGGGGGGGGTGAGGGTTTCTTC.

The J gene is TRBJ2-7, the V gene TRBV6-6, with TRBD1 matching 9 bases. This CDR3 has 14 amino acids. V gave up 7 bases and J gave up 4 bases; unmatched junction bases: 8. Looked up from germline, CDR1 is MNHNY and CDR2 is SVGAGI (reference sequence). In nucleotides, the CDR3 is TGTGCCAGCAACACGGGACAGGGAGGGTACGAGCAGTACTTC. Translating gives CASNTGQGGYEQYF.

This chain uses TRBV18 with TRBJ2-5; TRBD1 matches at 11 bases. Trimming removed 6 bases from V and 3 bases from J; junction bases left unmatched: 9. The CDR3 has 16 residues. Germline V gene data show CDR1 as KGHSH and CDR2 as LQKENI. The CDR3 spells CASSSTGQGAEETQYF. CDR3 DNA: TGTGCCAGCTCGTCCACCGGACAGGGGGCAGAAGAGACCCAGTACTTC. Drawing the rest from reference TRBV18 and TRBJ2-5, the complete variable domain is NAGVMQNPRHLVRRRGQEARLRCSPMKGHSHVYWYRQLPEEGLKFMVYLQKENIIDESGMPKERFSAEFPKEGPSILRIQQVVRGDSAAYFCASSSTGQGAEETQYFGPGTRLLVL.

This rearrangement joins TRBV9 to TRBJ2-5, with 15 bases aligning to TRBD2. Per germline, CDR1 SGDLS and CDR2 YYNGEE. The CDR3 length is 16 residues. V lost 3 bases, J lost 3 bases, and 3 bases stayed unmatched. The CDR3 DNA sequence: TGTGCCAGCAGCGGGACTAGCGGGGGGGCCAAAGAGACCCAGTACTTC. This encodes CASSGTSGGAKETQYF.

V is TRBV2 and J is TRBJ1-5, with 8 bases fitting TRBD1. This CDR3 spans 14 amino acids. Germline V gene lookup returns CDR1 SNHLY and CDR2 FYNNEI. V was clipped by 4 bases and J by 7 bases; unmatched bases: 6. CDR3 nucleotide sequence: TGTGCCAGCAGTGCCGCGACAGGGGTCCAGCCCCAGCATTTT. Its translation: CASSAATGVQPQHF. Together with reference TRBV2 and TRBJ1-5, the CDR3 gives the full variable domain: EPEVTQTPSHQVTQMGQEVILRCVPISNHLYFYWYRQILGQKVEFLVSFYNNEISEKSEIFDDQFSVERPDGSNFTLKIRSTKLEDSAMYFCASSAATGVQPQHFGDGTRLSIL.

V usage is TRBV5-1 and J usage is TRBJ1-3, with D possibly matching TRBD1 (6 bases). Per the germline V gene, CDR1 is SGHRS and CDR2 is YFSETQ. Trimming shortened V by 4 bases and J by 1 base, and 18 bases separated the two germline ends. This CDR3 comprises 17 residues. CDR3 residues: CASSIETGFPSGNTIYF. The CDR3 DNA reads TGCGCCAGCAGCATCGAAACAGGGTTCCCATCTGGAAACACCATATATTTT.

This clone was recorded a few times. The chain couples TRBV5-6 to TRBJ2-3, with 10 bases that match TRBD2. The CDR3 runs 15 residues. Germline V CDR1 and CDR2: SGHDT, YYEEEE. The V segment lost 1 base and the J segment 8 bases; nucleotides outside the gene matches: 7. In DNA form, the CDR3 reads TGTGCCAGCAGCTTGATCGCTAGCGGGGGAGGTACGCAGTATTTT. Encoded protein: CASSLIASGGGTQYF.

Concerning this clone: The junction does not match germline at one end; this may be a read error. This chain joins TRBV6-4 and TRBJ2-7; weak D call: TRBD2 (7 bases). Germline V gene sequence: CDR1 MRHNA, CDR2 SNTAGT. The CDR3 is made up of 13 amino acids. CDR3 residues: CAGRRGREYEQYF. The CDR3 nucleotides read TGTGCCGGCAGGCGGGGGCGGGAATACGAGCAGTACTTC.

J is TRBJ2-5 and V is TRBV4-3; D is perhaps TRBD2 (5 bases). CDR3 length: 16 residues. CDR1 LGHNA and CDR2 YSLEER come from the germline V gene. The V and J ends lost 0 bases and 4 bases respectively, with 15 bases between them. CDR3 protein: CASSQEVGGLTETQYF. For the CDR3, the DNA is TGCGCCAGCAGCCAAGAGGTCGGCGGGTTAACAGAGACCCAGTACTTC.

This clone came up a few times. The chain joins TRBV4-1 to TRBJ2-7; 7 bases line up with TRBD2. V shed 1 base, J shed 0 bases, and the junction held 12 bases outside the gene matches. CDR1 and CDR2 from the germline V gene are MGHRA and YSYEKL. The CDR3 covers 18 residues. The CDR3 loop is CASSQAPMTSLLSYEQYF. CDR3 coding DNA: TGCGCCAGCAGCCAAGCCCCCATGACTAGCCTTCTCTCCTACGAGCAGTACTTC.